The 15 T cell receptor beta chains in this list originate from one sample, sequenced in a study of cytomegalovirus exposure and HLA in healthy donors. The protocol was immunoSEQ multiplex PCR, while the TCRdb copy is restricted to in-frame clones and leaves out a portion. This sample has about 140,000 clones, with approximately 84% found just once. The source material was PBMCs. These TCRs come from a man in his thirties or forties in good health and CMV-seropositive.

The chain combines TRBV18 with TRBJ2-3, with D possibly matching TRBD2 (6 bases). The CDR3 covers 15 residues. V dropped 0 bases and J dropped 0 bases, with 7 bases sitting between them. Germline CDR1 and CDR2: KGHSH and LQKENI. CDR3 sequence: CASSPPRGSTDTQYF. In DNA form, the CDR3 reads TGTGCCAGCTCACCACCCCGGGGGAGCACAGATACGCAGTATTTT.

V is TRBV5-6 and J is TRBJ2-7, with TRBD2 matching over 15 bases. The CDR3 runs to 15 residues. V was pared by 3 bases and J by 6 bases, with 4 bases of the junction left unmatched. Germline V lookup: CDR1 SGHDT, CDR2 YYEEEE. CDR3: CASSSGLAGGSEQYF. CDR3 nucleotide sequence: TGTGCCAGCAGCTCGGGACTAGCGGGAGGTAGCGAGCAGTACTTC. The whole variable domain, remainder taken from reference TRBV5-6 and TRBJ2-7, is DAGVTQSPTHLIKTRGQQVTLRCSPKSGHDTVSWYQQALGQGPQFIFQYYEEEERQRGNFPDRFSGHQFPNYSSELNVNALLLGDSALYLCASSSGLAGGSEQYFGPGTRLTVT.

The sample holds many counts of this clone. The chain uses TRBV2 and TRBJ2-7; D might be TRBD1 (5 bases). The CDR3 loop spans 15 amino acids. Trimming left V 6 bases short and J 5 bases short, with 20 bases between. Germline values: CDR1 SNHLY, CDR2 FYNNEI. CDR3 sequence: CASSKQEDLSDEQYF. CDR3 bases: TGTGCCAGCAGCAAACAGGAAGACCTATCCGACGAGCAGTACTTC.

This clone appeared once. In DNA form, the CDR3 reads TGTGCCAGCAGCCCCCTCGGGGCAGATACGCAGTATTTT. Translation: CASSPLGADTQYF. The chain links TRBV11-2 to TRBJ2-3, with D tentatively TRBD2 (5 bases). Trimming shortened V by 5 bases and J by 4 bases, and 10 bases separated the two germline ends. The CDR3 has 13 residues. Germline V CDR1 and CDR2: SGHAT, FQNNGV.

This clone was seen at least ten times. The chain combines TRBV7-2 with TRBJ2-7, with TRBD2 identical over 8 bases. Germline V CDR1 and CDR2: SGHTA, FQGNSA. J was trimmed by 5 bases and V by 5 bases; bases with no gene match: 11. The CDR3 covers 15 residues. CDR3 bases: TGTGCCAGCAGCGTTGATGGACTAGCCCCCAACGAGCAGTACTTC. Its protein product is CASSVDGLAPNEQYF. Full variable domain (outside the CDR3, taken from reference TRBV7-2 and TRBJ2-7): GAGVSQSPSNKVTEKGKDVELRCDPISGHTALYWYRQSLGQGLEFLIYFQGNSAPDKSGLPSDRFSAERTGGSVSTLTIQRTQQEDSAVYLCASSVDGLAPNEQYFGPGTRLTVT.

The rearrangement links TRBV7-8 to TRBJ2-7, with D possibly being TRBD2 (5 bases). The V end was cut by 10 bases, the J end by 2 bases, with 15 bases between. Germline assignment: CDR1 SGHVS and CDR2 FQNEAQ. The CDR3 totals 13 residues. CDR3 in amino acids: CAIYYRGTYEQYF. The CDR3 region has the DNA TGTGCCATCTACTACCGAGGGACCTACGAGCAGTACTTC.

In DNA form, the CDR3 reads TGTGCCAGCAGCTTAGTTGGCTCGAAGTTTGCCAATGAGCAGTTCTTC. Its protein product is CASSLVGSKFANEQFF. The chain carries TRBV7-9 and TRBJ2-1; the D is unclear. Trimming took off 1 base at V and 6 bases at J, with 16 bases between the two ends. Germline V CDR1 and CDR2: SEHNR, FQNEAQ (reference sequence). There are 16 residues in the CDR3. Using reference TRBV7-9 and TRBJ2-1 for the parts outside the CDR3, the full variable domain is DTGVSQNPRHKITKRGQNVTFRCDPISEHNRLYWYRQTLGQGPEFLTYFQNEAQLEKSRLLSDRFSAERPKGSFSTLEIQRTEQGDSAMYLCASSLVGSKFANEQFFGPGTRLTVL.

Comments on this clone: Other DNA sequences in the same sample also yield this CDR3. The chain employs TRBV6-5 and TRBJ1-5, with a weak D call TRBD1 (5 bases). The V gene lost 2 bases and the J gene lost 2 bases, with 7 bases spanning the gap. The CDR3 sequence is 14 residues long. Germline V gene sequence: CDR1 MNHEY, CDR2 SVGAGI. The DNA for the CDR3 is TGTGCCAGCAGTTACGGGGGGGGCAATCAGCCCCAGCATTTT. Translating gives CASSYGGGNQPQHF.

The genes are TRBV5-1 and TRBJ1-2; a possible D gene is TRBD1 (6 bases). CDR1 and CDR2 (germline): SGHRS, YFSETQ. Trimming pared 4 bases from V and 0 bases from J, leaving 16 bases between. The length of the CDR3 is 16 residues. The CDR3 loop is CASSPQQGLTNYGYTF. CDR3 sequence (DNA): TGCGCCAGCAGCCCCCAACAGGGTTTGACTAACTATGGCTACACCTTC. Full variable domain (missing parts from reference TRBV5-1 and TRBJ1-2): KAGVTQTPRYLIKTRGQQVTLSCSPISGHRSVSWYQQTPGQGLQFLFEYFSETQRNKGNFPGRFSGRQFSNSRSEMNVSTLELGDSALYLCASSPQQGLTNYGYTFGSGTRLTVV.

The chain is built from TRBV10-3 and TRBJ2-7; 7 nucleotides agree with TRBD1. The CDR3 totals 14 residues. Germline V gives CDR1 ENHRY, CDR2 SYGVKD. Trimming at V came to 3 bases and at J to 3 bases, leaving 5 bases not matched to a gene. The CDR3 region has the DNA TGTGCCATCAGTGACCGACAGGGAAACTACGAGCAGTACTTC. Protein sequence: CAISDRQGNYEQYF.

V usage is TRBV11-3 and J usage is TRBJ2-1; D uncertain. The germline V and J ends were trimmed by 0 bases and 2 bases, with 20 bases remaining between them. The CDR3 runs to 19 residues. CDR1 is SGHNT, CDR2 YENEEA, per germline. CDR3 nucleotides: TGTGCCAGCAGCTTAGATCAGAAGAGCGTACACGGTGCCTACAATGAGCAGTTCTTC. Its translation is CASSLDQKSVHGAYNEQFF.

The genes are TRBV15 and TRBJ1-5; 10 positions agree with TRBD1. Germline-derived CDR1 and CDR2 are LNHNV and YYDKDF (reference sequence). The CDR3 extends over 17 amino acids. The V gene end was trimmed by 3 bases and the J gene end by 0 bases; junction bases not matched to a gene: 5. CDR3 sequence: CATSREGTGVSNQPQHF. The CDR3 region has the DNA TGTGCCACCAGCAGGGAAGGGACAGGGGTTAGCAATCAGCCCCAGCATTTT.

V and J are TRBV18 and TRBJ2-7; 7 bases align to TRBD2. V lost 2 bases, J lost 3 bases, and 4 bases stayed unmatched. Germline CDR1 KGHSH, CDR2 LQKENI. The CDR3 spans 14 residues. The CDR3 region has the DNA TGTGCCAGCTCACCAGGGGAGGGAAGCTACGAGCAGTACTTC. Residues: CASSPGEGSYEQYF.

The V call is TRBV11-2, the J call TRBJ1-1; D is ambiguous. The germline V gene encodes CDR1 SGHAT and CDR2 FQNNGV. The length of the CDR3 is 14 residues. The germline V and J ends were trimmed by 4 bases and 6 bases, with 15 bases remaining between them. The CDR3 bases are TGTGCCAGCAGCTCTTCGAGGGTGGTGTCTGAAGCTTTCTTT. Residues: CASSSSRVVSEAFF.

CDR3 region: CASSLESTAANWQYF. For the CDR3, the DNA is TGTGCCAGCAGCTTAGAGTCGACAGCCGCTAATTGGCAGTACTTC. The chain uses TRBV7-2 and TRBJ2-7, with D tentatively TRBD1 (5 bases). The CDR3 runs to 15 residues. Germline loops: CDR1 SGHTA, CDR2 FQGNSA. V lost 1 base, J lost 9 bases, and 19 bases lay in between.